The 25 T cell receptor beta chains presented below share a single source sample, sequenced in a study of blood T cell repertoires in COVID-19. The assay was immunoSEQ multiplex PCR, and TCRdb's table has in-frame clones only and misses some. Among under 250,000 clones listed, 80% to 90% were seen once. Sequenced input: peripheral blood. These receptors all stem from a middle-aged man with active or convalescent COVID-19.

The V and J genes are TRBV19 and TRBJ1-1, with 10 bases fitting TRBD1. CDR1 and CDR2 (germline): LNHDA, SQIVND (reference sequence). This CDR3 contains 13 residues. V shed 6 bases and J 11 bases; nucleotides not matched to a gene: 9. The CDR3 coding sequence is TGTGCCAGTAGCTTAACCGACAGGGGGCTCGCTTTCTTT. This translates into CASSLTDRGLAFF.

This chain uses TRBV5-4 with TRBJ1-2; 8 nucleotides match TRBD1. CDR1 and CDR2 from the germline V gene are SGHNT and YYREEE (reference sequence). J gave up 3 bases and V 4 bases, and 8 bases lay outside the gene matches. The CDR3 runs to 15 residues. The CDR3 protein is CASSLDRGFHYGYTF. The DNA for the CDR3 is TGTGCCAGCAGCCTTGACAGGGGTTTTCACTATGGCTACACCTTC.

V usage is TRBV10-3 and J usage is TRBJ1-4; 7 positions agree with TRBD1. The CDR3 has 14 residues. The germline gives CDR1 ENHRY, CDR2 SYGVKD. J gave up 0 bases and V 9 bases, and 4 bases lay outside the gene matches. The CDR3 DNA sequence: TGTGCCATAGGGACAGAAGCAACTAATGAAAAACTGTTTTTT. Translating it yields CAIGTEATNEKLFF.

The rearrangement uses TRBV7-3 and TRBJ1-1; maybe TRBD1 (5 bases). V was shortened by 6 bases and J by 0 bases, with 14 bases between the two germline ends. Germline CDR1 SGHTA, CDR2 FQGTGA. This CDR3 spans 15 amino acids. CDR3 in amino acids: CASSPQGAMNTEAFF. For the CDR3, the DNA is TGTGCCAGCAGTCCTCAGGGCGCAATGAACACTGAAGCTTTCTTT.

The chain is built from TRBV5-4 and TRBJ1-4; D ambiguous. Trimming left V 1 base short and J 7 bases short, with 11 bases between. Germline V lookup: CDR1 SGHNT, CDR2 YYREEE (reference sequence). This CDR3 spans 14 amino acids. Here the CDR3 reads CASSLQQPGEKLFF. The CDR3 nucleotides are TGTGCCAGCAGCTTGCAACAGCCTGGTGAAAAACTGTTTTTT.

This chain's CDR3 is CAWSRMGGREKLFF. The CDR3 region has the DNA TGTGCCTGGAGTAGGATGGGAGGGCGTGAAAAACTGTTTTTT. V usage is TRBV30 and J usage is TRBJ1-4, with D hard to call. V lost 2 bases, J lost 7 bases, and 14 bases lay in between. Germline V lookup: CDR1 GTSNPN, CDR2 SVGIG (reference sequence). This CDR3 region has 14 residues. The full variable domain, completed using reference TRBV30 and TRBJ1-4, is SQTIHQWPATLVQPVGSPLSLECTVEGTSNPNLYWYRQAAGRGLQLLFYSVGIGQISSEVPQNLSASRPQDRQFILSSKKLLLSDSGFYLCAWSRMGGREKLFFGSGTQLSVL.

The rearrangement joins TRBV7-3 to TRBJ2-2; TRBD1 agrees at 9 bases. CDR3 length: 15 amino acids. Unmatched junction bases numbered 5, after V lost 3 bases and J lost 6 bases. Germline CDR1 is SGHTA and CDR2 is FQGTGA. The CDR3 bases are TGTGCCAGCAGCTTTGGGACAGGGAGGGCCGGGGAGCTGTTTTTT. This sequence encodes CASSFGTGRAGELFF.

The gene calls are TRBV19 and TRBJ1-6; D is unresolved. V shed 8 bases and J shed 9 bases, with 14 bases lying between them. CDR3 size: 13 residues. Germline loops: CDR1 LNHDA, CDR2 SQIVND (reference sequence). In DNA form, the CDR3 reads TGTGCCAGTGCCCAAGAGGATAGTTCACCCCTCCACTTT. It specifies CASAQEDSSPLHF.

The count of this clone is one. This rearrangement joins TRBV28 to TRBJ1-2; no firm D call. Deletions cut 2 bases from V and 8 bases from J, with 15 bases between. This CDR3 region has 14 residues. The germline CDR1 and CDR2 sequences are MDHEN and SYDVKM. The CDR3 spells CASSLGNTMRGYTF. The CDR3 coding sequence is TGTGCCAGCAGTTTAGGTAATACAATGAGGGGCTACACCTTC.

The J gene is TRBJ2-2, the V gene TRBV7-2; TRBD1 is a possible D gene (6 bases). Germline CDR1 and CDR2: SGHTA and FQGNSA. The CDR3 has 17 residues. Trimming shortened V by 0 bases and J by 4 bases, and 15 bases separated the two germline ends. Here the CDR3 reads CASSLATFTGSTGELFF. CDR3 DNA: TGTGCCAGCAGCTTAGCGACTTTTACAGGGAGCACCGGGGAGCTGTTTTTT.

This chain uses TRBV27 with TRBJ2-7; 8 nucleotides align to TRBD2. Unmatched junction bases numbered 7, after V lost 7 bases and J lost 5 bases. The CDR3 totals 13 residues. Germline loops: CDR1 MNHEY, CDR2 SMNVEV (reference sequence). CDR3: CASTLSGSNEQYF. The CDR3 DNA sequence: TGTGCCAGCACTCTCAGCGGGAGCAACGAGCAGTACTTC.

The rearrangement joins TRBV11-3 to TRBJ2-5; TRBD1 agrees at 8 bases. The CDR3 contains 15 residues. V gave up 1 base and J gave up 4 bases; unmatched junction bases: 5. CDR1 and CDR2 (germline): SGHNT, YENEEA. The CDR3 sequence: CASSLADRGGETQYF. The CDR3 DNA is TGTGCCAGCAGCTTAGCCGACAGGGGAGGAGAGACCCAGTACTTC. Combining the CDR3 with reference TRBV11-3 and TRBJ2-5 gives the whole variable domain EAGVVQSPRYKIIEKKQPVAFWCNPISGHNTLYWYLQNLGQGPELLIRYENEEAVDDSQLPKDRFSAERLKGVDSTLKIQPAELGDSAVYLCASSLADRGGETQYFGPGTRLLVL.

The chain has TRBV19 and TRBJ2-4; TRBD2 might be the D (5 bases). The CDR3 runs 14 residues. The V end was cut by 5 bases, the J end by 4 bases, with 12 bases between. From germline, CDR1 is LNHDA and CDR2 SQIVND (reference sequence). The CDR3 sequence: CASSAGRLKNIQYF. The CDR3 DNA reads as TGTGCCAGTAGTGCGGGCAGACTAAAAAACATTCAGTACTTC.

The CDR3 DNA is TGTGCCAGCAGCCAAGATTGGCAGGGGGCCCACTACGAGCAGTACTTC. This sequence encodes CASSQDWQGAHYEQYF. The chain links TRBV3-1 (or the pseudogene TRBV3-2) to TRBJ2-7; TRBD1 agrees at 8 bases. In germline, CDR1 is LGHDT, CDR2 YNNKEL (reference sequence). The CDR3 spans 16 residues. The trim removed 0 bases at V and 3 bases at J, leaving 7 bases unmatched.

V is TRBV30 and J is TRBJ1-5, with D unresolved. The CDR3 is 12 amino acids. The V gene's germline CDR1 is GTSNPN and CDR2 SVGIG (reference sequence). With 3 bases removed from V and 7 bases from J, the gap between germline ends came to 10 bases. CDR3 coding DNA: TGTGCCTGGAGCCGACATGGGCAGCCCCAGCATTTT. Residues: CAWSRHGQPQHF.

This clone was recorded once. The chain recombines TRBV6-1 with TRBJ1-6, with no clear D. The CDR3 runs 12 residues. CDR1 and CDR2 (germline): MNHNS, SASEGT. The germline V and J ends were trimmed by 0 bases and 12 bases, with 6 bases remaining between them. CDR3 residues: CASSEAYRPLHF. For the CDR3, the DNA is TGTGCCAGCAGTGAAGCCTATCGACCCCTCCACTTT.

This clone showed up just once. The chain combines TRBV18 with TRBJ2-1; D call uncertain. The germline V gene has CDR1 KGHSH and CDR2 LQKENI. V lost 3 bases and J lost 5, with 11 bases in between. This CDR3 region has 14 residues. The DNA for the CDR3 is TGTGCCAGCTCACCTCGGAGTCAGCACAATGAGCAGTTCTTC. As protein: CASSPRSQHNEQFF. Using reference TRBV18 and TRBJ2-1 for the parts outside the CDR3, the full variable domain is NAGVMQNPRHLVRRRGQEARLRCSPMKGHSHVYWYRQLPEEGLKFMVYLQKENIIDESGMPKERFSAEFPKEGPSILRIQQVVRGDSAAYFCASSPRSQHNEQFFGPGTRLTVL.

This rearrangement joins TRBV28 to TRBJ2-3; 10 bases match TRBD2. J lost 2 bases, V lost 7 bases, and 15 bases had no gene match. The CDR3 contains 18 residues. Per the germline V gene, CDR1 is MDHEN and CDR2 is SYDVKM. The CDR3 DNA is TGTGCCAGCATGAAGGCGGGAAGCGGGAGGGAACTCACAGATACGCAGTATTTT. Amino acids: CASMKAGSGRELTDTQYF.

This chain connects TRBV7-9 to TRBJ2-7; D is possibly TRBD1 (9 bases). The CDR3 sequence is 17 residues long. V lost 2 bases and J lost 6, with 23 bases in between. The V gene's germline CDR1 is SEHNR and CDR2 FQNEAQ (reference sequence). Here the CDR3 DNA reads TGTGCCAGCAGCTTACCCCGGGGGGGACAGGGTAGGGGCGAGCAGTACTTC. This codes for CASSLPRGGQGRGEQYF.

V and J are TRBV4-1 and TRBJ1-4; 10 bases align to TRBD1. The CDR3 has 15 amino acids. Unmatched junction bases numbered 6, after V lost 3 bases and J lost 8 bases. CDR1 is MGHRA and CDR2 is YSYEKL in the germline V gene. For the CDR3, the DNA is TGCGCCAGCAGCCACCCAGGACAGGGGGAGGAAAAACTGTTTTTT. Translated: CASSHPGQGEEKLFF.

The chain uses TRBV6-5 and TRBJ1-4, with 8 bases fitting TRBD1. Per germline, CDR1 MNHEY and CDR2 SVGAGI. This CDR3 spans 14 amino acids. V was pared by 6 bases and J by 8 bases, with 8 bases of the junction left unmatched. The CDR3: CASREDRVKEKLFF. DNA of the CDR3: TGTGCCAGCAGAGAGGACAGGGTAAAAGAAAAACTGTTTTTT.

The chain joins TRBV24-1 to TRBJ2-5, with D maybe TRBD2 (5 bases). There are 15 residues in the CDR3. V was trimmed by 4 bases and J by 0 bases, leaving 11 bases between them. CDR1 is KGHDR and CDR2 is SFDVKD in the germline V gene. The CDR3 sequence: CATSDSGLDQETQYF. CDR3 nucleotide sequence: TGTGCCACCAGTGACTCCGGACTGGACCAAGAGACCCAGTACTTC.

J is TRBJ2-7 and V is TRBV5-1; tentative D call: TRBD2 (5 bases). The germline gives CDR1 SGHRS, CDR2 YFSETQ. V lost 0 bases and J 2 bases, leaving 12 bases between the germline ends. CDR3 length: 15 residues. The CDR3 sequence: CASSLGPGVTYEQYF. The CDR3 DNA follows: TGCGCCAGCAGCTTGGGTCCCGGGGTTACCTACGAGCAGTACTTC.

The chain joins TRBV5-1 to TRBJ1-1, with 7 nucleotides matching TRBD1. V lost 4 bases to trimming and J lost 0 bases; unmatched junction nucleotides: 9. This CDR3 is 16 amino acids long. The germline V gene encodes CDR1 SGHRS and CDR2 YFSETQ. The CDR3 protein is CASSTNTGVMNTEAFF. The CDR3 DNA reads TGCGCCAGCAGCACCAATACAGGGGTAATGAACACTGAAGCTTTCTTT.

The chain combines TRBV7-2 with TRBJ1-2, with TRBD1 matching over 7 bases. This CDR3 contains 13 residues. The junction had 5 bases not matched to a gene; V was cut back by 2 bases and J by 8 bases. Per the germline V gene, CDR1 is SGHTA and CDR2 is FQGNSA. In DNA, the CDR3 is TGTGCCAGCAGCTTATTGAACAGGGGCGGCTACACCTTC. This sequence encodes CASSLLNRGGYTF.